This section outlines one TCR beta chain sequence together with its context. Its matching antigen is unknown. There are 14 residues in the CDR3. The V and J ends lost 1 base and 1 base respectively, with 8 bases between them. CDR1 and CDR2 from the germline V gene are MNHEY and SMNVEV (reference sequence). This sample's time point: baseline, week 1 (first vaccination visit). The sample's treatment: pre-vaccination baseline after standard-of-care therapy. The data are from a study of a mutant IDH1 vaccine in newly diagnosed glioma. The wider study: Mean patient age was about 40 years; approximately 60% were male and about 40% female. Radiotherapy, temozolomide, or both had been given previously, and both were given to most.

Clones were sequenced by immunoSEQ multiplex PCR, and TCRdb holds only the in-frame ones, with some missing. The sample gives about 59,000 clones, about 91% of which show up once; roughly 2.7% is in the top ten. Broader study findings: Among patients, roughly 94% showed immune responses induced by the vaccine. Top-clonotype changes in peripheral T cells seemed unrelated to pseudoprogression.

Source: PBMCs, taken from a glioma patient treated with radiotherapy, temozolomide or both. This chain connects TRBV27 to TRBJ2-7; D is ambiguous. The sequence was obtained from a man aged 45-60 years with glioma. This chain's CDR3 is CASSLFGRSYEQYF. DNA of the CDR3: TGTGCCAGCAGTTTATTTGGTAGGTCCTACGAGCAGTACTTC.